The 15 T cell receptor beta chains below all came from one sample that was sequenced in a study of T-cell reconstitution after alpha-beta-depleted transplantation in children. This sample's TCRbeta library carried unique molecular identifier barcodes. TCRdb analysed the PCR reads with MiXCR anew, one entry per CDR3 protein. There are 190,000 or so distinct CDR3 sequences in the sample; 5% to 7.5% occur only once, and around 4.1% lies in the top ten. The source material was PBMCs, sampled before TCRalphabeta/CD19-depleted stem cell transplant. The receptors shown here come from a girl under three years old with combined immunodeficiency, due to receive a stem cell transplant.

This clonotype was recorded many times. The chain uses TRBV7-8 and TRBJ2-7; possible D gene TRBD2, 5 bases. CDR1 and CDR2 from the germline V gene are SGHVS and FQNEAQ. V was cut by 4 bases and J by 6 bases, with 16 bases left in between. CDR3 length: 14 amino acids. The CDR3 DNA sequence: TGTGCCAGCAGCTCGTTTCGGGGTAGTCCCGAGCAGTACTTC. This encodes CASSSFRGSPEQYF.

This clonotype has a count of ten or more. CDR3 in DNA: TGCAGTGCTAGACGTAGCGGGAGTTACGAGCAGTACTTC. It codes for CSARRSGSYEQYF. The gene calls are TRBV20-1 and TRBJ2-7, with 9 bases fitting TRBD2. V shed 2 bases, J shed 4 bases, and the junction held 3 bases outside the gene matches. Germline assignment: CDR1 DFQATT and CDR2 SNEGSKA (reference sequence). The CDR3 sequence is 13 residues long.

This clonotype was detected ten times or more. Compared with germline, one end of the junction differs, possibly owing to a read error. V usage is TRBV5-4 and J usage is TRBJ2-2; unclear D gene. The CDR3 sequence is 13 residues long. The germline gives CDR1 SGHNT, CDR2 YYREEE (reference sequence). The CDR3 reads CASSLSEAGELFF. Here the CDR3 DNA reads TGTGCTAGCAGCTTAAGCGAAGCCGGGGAGCTGTTTTTT.

The table lists this clonotype with a few counts. Sequence at one end of the junction differs from germline and may be a read error. The chain has TRBV23-1 and TRBJ2-1, with 8 positions matching TRBD1. Being an ORF, TRBV23-1 has a function that is uncertain. This CDR3 has 17 residues. CDR3 protein: CASSQSRQGQLYNEQIF. CDR3 bases: TGCGCCAGCAGTCAATCCCGACAGGGGCAACTCTACAATGAGCAGATCTTC.

This clonotype showed up many times. The genes are TRBV20-1 and TRBJ2-4; a weak D match, TRBD2 (6 bases). Looked up from germline, CDR1 is DFQATT and CDR2 is SNEGSKA (reference sequence). The germline V and J ends were trimmed by 6 bases and 3 bases, with 12 bases remaining between them. The CDR3 has 13 residues. CDR3 region: CSAPRRDKNIQYF. The CDR3 DNA reads as TGCAGTGCCCCTCGGCGGGACAAAAACATTCAGTACTTC.

This clonotype was seen repeatedly, ten times or more. The chain has TRBV29-1 and TRBJ1-1; 7 nucleotides agree with TRBD1. Looked up from germline, CDR1 is SQVTM and CDR2 is ANQGSEA. The CDR3 loop spans 13 amino acids. J lost 6 bases, V lost 0 bases, and 4 bases had no gene match. This CDR3 reads CSVEEGQGAEAFF. The CDR3, as DNA: TGCAGCGTTGAAGAGGGGCAGGGGGCTGAAGCTTTCTTT.

This clonotype was recorded many times. V gene TRBV5-1 combines with J gene TRBJ2-2; no definite D call. V lost 0 bases and J 3 bases, leaving 6 bases between the germline ends. This CDR3 comprises 14 residues. The germline gives CDR1 SGHRS, CDR2 YFSETQ. CDR3 in amino acids: CASSLVKYTGELFF. The CDR3 DNA sequence: TGCGCCAGCAGCTTGGTTAAGTACACCGGGGAGCTGTTTTTT.

This clonotype occurred many times. V and J are TRBV9 and TRBJ2-1; D is possibly TRBD1 (6 bases). CDR3 length: 14 amino acids. Trimming pared 4 bases from V and 7 bases from J, leaving 15 bases between. Germline V CDR1 and CDR2: SGDLS, YYNGEE. The CDR3 here is CASSPGQFLNEQFF. The CDR3 coding sequence is TGTGCCAGCAGCCCTGGACAGTTCCTGAATGAGCAGTTCTTC.

This clonotype was counted at least ten times. This rearrangement joins TRBV9 to TRBJ2-3; 12 nucleotides line up with TRBD2. Germline V gives CDR1 SGDLS, CDR2 YYNGEE. With V trimmed by 0 bases and J by 0 bases, 5 bases remained unmatched. The CDR3 length is 18 residues. CDR3 loop: CASSVEASGGASTDTQYF. In DNA form, the CDR3 reads TGTGCCAGCAGCGTAGAAGCTAGCGGGGGGGCTAGCACAGATACGCAGTATTTT. Combining the CDR3 with reference TRBV9 and TRBJ2-3 gives the whole variable domain DSGVTQTPKHLITATGQRVTLRCSPRSGDLSVYWYQQSLDQGLQFLIQYYNGEERAKGNILERFSAQQFPDLHSELNLSSLELGDSALYFCASSVEASGGASTDTQYFGPGTRLTVL.

This clonotype was observed many times. V usage is TRBV20-1 and J usage is TRBJ2-3; 8 nucleotides match TRBD2. CDR1 is DFQATT and CDR2 is SNEGSKA in the germline V gene (reference sequence). Trimming took 0 bases from V and 5 from J; bases not matched to a gene: 4. There are 14 residues in the CDR3. The CDR3 sequence is CSARDQLAVDTQYF. In nucleotides, the CDR3 is TGCAGTGCTAGAGATCAACTAGCGGTAGATACGCAGTATTTT.

This clonotype was recorded at least ten times. The J gene is TRBJ2-1, the V gene TRBV10-2; 12 nucleotides align to TRBD2. The CDR3 has 13 residues. Germline V gene lookup returns CDR1 WSHSY and CDR2 SAAADI. Losses at the gene ends were 8 bases for V and 8 bases for J; bases not matched to a gene: 4. CDR3 sequence reads: CASALAGGDEQFF. The CDR3 DNA reads as TGCGCCAGCGCTCTAGCGGGGGGGGATGAGCAGTTCTTC.

The rearrangement links TRBV7-9 to TRBJ2-7; TRBD2 aligns across 7 bases. The germline CDR1 and CDR2 sequences are SEHNR and FQNEAQ (reference sequence). The CDR3 is 14 residues long. Trimming cost V 6 bases and J 5 bases; bases outside gene matches: 10. As DNA, the CDR3 is TGTGCCAGCAGTTTACCCGGGGGGTCGGACGAGCAGTACTTC. Its protein is CASSLPGGSDEQYF.

This clonotype was observed many times. This CDR3 is CASSFSGQGQETQYF. The CDR3 DNA is TGTGCCAGCAGTTTTTCCGGACAGGGGCAAGAGACCCAGTACTTC. This chain links TRBV28 with TRBJ2-5, with 9 bases identical to TRBD1. Germline assignment: CDR1 MDHEN and CDR2 SYDVKM. The CDR3 consists of 15 residues. V shed 3 bases, J shed 2 bases, and the junction held 4 bases outside the gene matches. Full variable domain (outside the CDR3, taken from reference TRBV28 and TRBJ2-5): DVKVTQSSRYLVKRTGEKVFLECVQDMDHENMFWYRQDPGLGLRLIYFSYDVKMKEKGDIPEGYSVSREKKERFSLILESASTNQTSMYLCASSFSGQGQETQYFGPGTRLLVL.

This clonotype came up many times. CDR3 DNA sequence: TGTGCCAGCAGCTTGAGGACAGGGTCTACCTACGAGCAGTACTTC. This translates into CASSLRTGSTYEQYF. V usage is TRBV7-9 and J usage is TRBJ2-7; the match to TRBD1 covers 8 bases. V dropped 3 bases and J dropped 2; count of bases not matched to a gene: 6. CDR1 SEHNR and CDR2 FQNEAQ come from the germline V gene (reference sequence). The CDR3 contains 15 residues.

Ten or more counts support this clonotype. The genes are TRBV13 and TRBJ2-7, with D tentatively TRBD2 (5 bases). The CDR3 is 14 amino acids. Germline loops: CDR1 PRHDT, CDR2 FYEKMQ (reference sequence). The V and J ends lost 3 bases and 7 bases respectively, with 16 bases between them. The CDR3, as DNA: TGTGCCAGCAGCTTTGAGGGTACAAGAGGTGAGCAGTACTTC. The encoded protein is CASSFEGTRGEQYF.